This TCR beta chain was retrieved from a study of T cell changes during pregnancy in multiple sclerosis. V lost 0 bases, J lost 6 bases, and 13 bases lay in between. The germline CDR1 and CDR2 sequences are SGHDT and YYEEEE. This CDR3 spans 14 amino acids. Libraries were prepared by immunoSEQ multiplex PCR; TCRdb keeps only in-frame clonotypes and omits some of them. The repertoire holds about 46,000 clones, with 75% to 95% as singletons. This chain links TRBV5-6 with TRBJ2-7; D gene unclear. The receptor comes from a female donor with multiple sclerosis, enrolled in a pregnancy study. Sequenced material: CD8+ T cells from peripheral blood mononuclear cells, taken after pregnancy. CDR3 region: CASSLALSVPEQYF. For the CDR3, the DNA is TGTGCCAGCAGCTTGGCCTTGAGCGTACCCGAGCAGTACTTC.